The 17 T cell receptor beta chains presented below share a single source sample, sequenced in a study of early T cells in non-severe SARS-CoV-2 infection. TCRdb recomputed calls from the 5' RACE reads with MiXCR, one row per CDR3 protein. The table has about 70,000 distinct CDR3 sequences, around 11% seen once. Material for sequencing was whole blood. These receptors originate from an adult who was a healthcare worker with PCR-confirmed SARS-CoV-2 infection or an uninfected control (not recorded which).

The table lists this clonotype with many counts. This chain connects TRBV7-9 to TRBJ2-4; TRBD2 is a possible D gene (5 bases). The CDR3 spans 16 residues. CDR1 and CDR2 from the germline V gene are SEHNR and FQNEAQ (reference sequence). The ends were cut back, 0 bases at V and 5 bases at J, with 14 bases in the middle. The CDR3: CASSLAWVEGENIQYF. The CDR3 nucleotides are TGTGCCAGCAGCTTAGCGTGGGTCGAGGGTGAAAACATTCAGTACTTC.

The sample holds a few counts of this clonotype. The genes are TRBV4-2 and TRBJ1-5, with 8 nucleotides matching TRBD1. The V and J ends lost 1 base and 7 bases, in that order; junction bases with no gene match: 3. This CDR3 is built from 14 residues. Germline lookup yields CDR1 LGHNA and CDR2 YNFKEQ. CDR3 amino acids: CASSQGQGRQPQHF. Here the CDR3 DNA reads TGTGCCAGCAGCCAAGGACAGGGGCGACAGCCCCAGCATTTT.

This clonotype was picked up many times. The CDR3 nucleotides read TGCAGTGCCGGGGTTCCCCGATCCGGGGTAATGGCCTACGAGCAGTACTTC. Protein sequence: CSAGVPRSGVMAYEQYF. This chain links TRBV20-1 with TRBJ2-7, with a possible D match to TRBD2 (5 bases). This CDR3 region has 17 residues. Trimming pared 6 bases from V and 2 bases from J, leaving 26 bases between. The V gene's germline CDR1 is DFQATT and CDR2 SNEGSKA (reference sequence).

In the case of this clonotype: With a much larger clone just one base away, this may be a read error. V usage is TRBV4-2 and J usage is TRBJ1-1; 8 bases agree with TRBD1. The CDR3 has 15 residues. Germline V gene lookup returns CDR1 LGHNA and CDR2 YNFKEQ. Here the CDR3 DNA reads TGTGTCAGCAGCCAACCGGACAGGGAGAACACTGAAGCTTTCTTT. Protein: CVSSQPDRENTEAFF.

In regard to this clonotype: A junction boundary mismatches the germline segment, possibly from a read error. The chain is built from TRBV20-1 and TRBJ2-7, with D possibly being TRBD1 (6 bases). The CDR3 has 14 residues. Germline assignment: CDR1 DFQATT and CDR2 SNEGSKA (reference sequence). CDR3 coding DNA: TGCAGTGCTAGTTGGGGGCTGAGCTCCTACGACCAGTACTTC. This encodes CSASWGLSSYDQYF.

This clonotype was counted ten times or more. This sequence joins TRBV12-3 or TRBV12-4 and TRBJ2-7; D is tentatively TRBD1 or TRBD2 (5 bases each). Trimming took off 3 bases at V and 4 bases at J, with 16 bases between the two ends. This CDR3 has 15 amino acids. The CDR3 protein is CASSFAGTRVYEQYF. The CDR3, as DNA: TGTGCCAGCAGTTTTGCCGGGACCCGGGTATACGAGCAGTACTTC.

This clonotype was picked up many times. V and J are TRBV6-4 and TRBJ1-5, with a possible D match to TRBD1 (5 bases). The CDR3 has 15 residues. Germline lookup yields CDR1 MRHNA and CDR2 SNTAGT. The V gene lost 4 bases and the J gene lost 1 base, with 11 bases spanning the gap. DNA for the CDR3: TGTGCCAGCAGTGCTAAGTGGGGGAGCAATCAGCCCCAGCATTTT. Translation gives CASSAKWGSNQPQHF.

DNA for the CDR3: TGTGCCAGCAGCTCGGACAGGGGGGAAGAGACCCAGTACTTC. This codes for CASSSDRGEETQYF. This chain links TRBV6-2 or TRBV6-3 with TRBJ2-5, with TRBD1 matching 10 bases. Germline values: CDR1 MNHEY, CDR2 SVGEGT. With V trimmed by 6 bases and J by 3 bases, 4 bases remained unmatched. The CDR3 totals 14 residues.

The chain links TRBV30 to TRBJ2-6; maybe TRBD1 (6 bases). With 1 base removed from V and 4 bases from J, the gap between germline ends came to 26 bases. The CDR3 extends over 20 amino acids. Germline values: CDR1 GTSNPN, CDR2 SVGIG (reference sequence). This chain's CDR3 is CAWSARPPQGFLLGANVLTF. CDR3 nucleotides: TGTGCCTGGAGTGCACGCCCGCCACAGGGTTTTCTCCTGGGGGCCAACGTCCTGACTTTC. Drawing the rest from reference TRBV30 and TRBJ2-6, the complete variable domain is SQTIHQWPATLVQPVGSPLSLECTVEGTSNPNLYWYRQAAGRGLQLLFYSVGIGQISSEVPQNLSASRPQDRQFILSSKKLLLSDSGFYLCAWSARPPQGFLLGANVLTFGAGSRLTVL.

This clonotype was observed many times. The genes are TRBV20-1 and TRBJ2-1; tentatively, D is TRBD2 (6 bases). This CDR3 comprises 14 residues. CDR1 and CDR2 from the germline V gene are DFQATT and SNEGSKA (reference sequence). V shed 2 bases and J shed 7 bases, with 15 bases lying between them. The CDR3 is CSARRDSQANEQFF. The DNA for the CDR3 is TGCAGTGCTAGAAGGGACTCTCAAGCTAATGAGCAGTTCTTC.

This clonotype was seen ten or more times. DNA of the CDR3: TGTGCCAGCAGTGAGTCGACAGGGGGCTATGGCTACACCTTC. Protein: CASSESTGGYGYTF. The genes are TRBV2 and TRBJ1-2; TRBD1 matches at 9 bases. The CDR3 spans 14 residues. Losses at the gene ends were 3 bases for V and 4 bases for J; bases not matched to a gene: 3. Looked up from germline, CDR1 is SNHLY and CDR2 is FYNNEI.

This clonotype appeared many times. This chain links TRBV10-1 with TRBJ2-1; the D gene is possibly TRBD1 (7 bases). Germline loops: CDR1 WNHNN, CDR2 SYGVQD (reference sequence). The CDR3 has 14 amino acids. Trimming cost V 4 bases and J 8 bases, with 15 bases left between them. The CDR3: CASSAVGRGDEQFF. In nucleotides, the CDR3 is TGCGCCAGCAGTGCGGTGGGCAGGGGGGATGAGCAGTTCTTC.

The rearrangement joins TRBV9 to TRBJ1-5, with D perhaps TRBD1 (6 bases). This CDR3 has 15 residues. Looked up from germline, CDR1 is SGDLS and CDR2 is YYNGEE. The V gene lost 7 bases and the J gene lost 3 bases, with 17 bases spanning the gap. DNA for the CDR3: TGTGCCAGCCCGAAGCCACAGGGTAACAATCAGCCCCAGCATTTT. Translated, it gives CASPKPQGNNQPQHF.

This clonotype was counted a few times. The chain links TRBV29-1 to TRBJ2-5; D remains ambiguous. The germline V gene has CDR1 SQVTM and CDR2 ANQGSEA. The CDR3 contains 14 residues. V was shortened by 1 base and J by 10 bases, with 19 bases between the two germline ends. CDR3 residues: CSVEGWAYGEVQYF. CDR3 bases: TGCAGCGTTGAAGGGTGGGCTTATGGGGAAGTCCAGTACTTC.

This clonotype showed up many times. The chain has TRBV28 and TRBJ2-3; D is uncertain. Trimming removed 6 bases from V and 6 bases from J, with 13 bases in between. The CDR3 is 13 residues long. Looked up from germline, CDR1 is MDHEN and CDR2 is SYDVKM. DNA for the CDR3: TGTGCCAGCAGCAGGCAAGGGTGGGATACGCAGTATTTT. This sequence encodes CASSRQGWDTQYF.

This clonotype was recorded at least ten times. The V gene is TRBV7-8, the J gene TRBJ2-7, with D perhaps matching TRBD1 (5 bases). V was clipped by 5 bases and J by 0 bases, with 11 bases between them. CDR1 is SGHVS and CDR2 is FQNEAQ in the germline V gene. The CDR3 is made up of 14 amino acids. CDR3 sequence (DNA): TGTGCCAGCAGCCCCACAGGATTCTCCTACGAGCAGTACTTC. It specifies CASSPTGFSYEQYF.

This clonotype was counted many times. The chain uses TRBV11-2 and TRBJ1-5, with a weak D call TRBD1 (6 bases). V was cut by 6 bases and J by 8 bases, with 17 bases left in between. This CDR3 comprises 14 residues. The germline V gene encodes CDR1 SGHAT and CDR2 FQNNGV. The CDR3 sequence: CASSPDTGPEPQHF. The CDR3 bases are TGTGCCAGCAGTCCTGATACAGGGCCGGAGCCCCAGCATTTT.